These 30 T cell receptor beta chains came from one sample sequenced in a study of shared clonotypes between healthy human individuals. Generated by immunoSEQ multiplex PCR, the TCRdb table keeps only in-frame clones and is missing some. In the table there are around 690,000 clones, less than 95% of which are singletons. Sequencing was carried out using memory CD8+ T cells from PBMCs. Subset here: CD45RO+ cells pooled with CCR7-negative TemRA cells. The receptors originated from a man aged 18 to 30 in good health. Some clones in this sample may be carry-over from other donors' samples.

This chain links TRBV27 with TRBJ1-1; possible D gene TRBD1, 6 bases. The CDR3 totals 15 residues. From germline, CDR1 is MNHEY and CDR2 SMNVEV (reference sequence). Trimming removed 3 bases from V and 2 bases from J, with 13 bases in between. As DNA, the CDR3 is TGTGCCAGCAGTTTCGTGAGGGGGGGAAACACTGAAGCTTTCTTT. Protein product: CASSFVRGGNTEAFF.

The V gene is TRBV4-1, the J gene TRBJ2-1, with a possible D match to TRBD2 (6 bases). V gave up 3 bases and J gave up 6 bases, with 21 bases separating them. The germline CDR1 and CDR2 sequences are MGHRA and YSYEKL. The CDR3 spans 17 residues. The CDR3 DNA reads TGCGCCAGCAGCCACCTTCCGGCCGGGACTTCTCTCAATGAGCAGTTCTTC. Its translation: CASSHLPAGTSLNEQFF.

V is TRBV4-1 and J is TRBJ1-2, with a weak D call TRBD1 (5 bases). The CDR3 sequence is 18 residues long. The V and J ends lost 4 bases and 1 base respectively, with 22 bases between them. The germline V gene encodes CDR1 MGHRA and CDR2 YSYEKL. The chain's CDR3 is CASSPLGTSVFLNYGYTF. CDR3 nucleotide sequence: TGCGCCAGCAGCCCACTCGGGACTTCTGTATTCCTTAACTATGGCTACACCTTC.

This sequence joins TRBV4-3 and TRBJ2-5, with D perhaps given as TRBD1 or TRBD2 (5 bases each). The J call could be wrong; TRBJ2-7 is a better fit for the DNA end. The CDR3 length is 13 residues. The germline V gene encodes CDR1 LGHNA and CDR2 YSLEER. The CDR3 DNA reads as TGCGCCAGCAGCCGGGACGGCTCCTACGAGCAGTACTTC. As protein: CASSRDGSYEQYF.

This clone was counted a few times. CDR3 coding DNA: TGTGCCAGCGGCAACTGGCCAGCTTTCTTT. Encoded protein: CASGNWPAFF. The chain couples TRBV9 to TRBJ1-1; D is unclear. Germline assignment: CDR1 SGDLS and CDR2 YYNGEE. Trimming cost V 7 bases and J 10 bases, with 11 bases left between them. The CDR3 sequence is 10 residues long.

The chain employs TRBV19 and TRBJ2-5, with D perhaps TRBD1 or TRBD2 (6 bases each). The germline CDR1 and CDR2 sequences are LNHDA and SQIVND (reference sequence). V lost 7 bases to trimming and J lost 2 bases, with 20 bases between them. The CDR3 has 16 residues. CDR3 protein: CASKVSRGLIQETQYF. DNA of the CDR3: TGTGCCAGTAAGGTCAGCCGGGGGCTAATACAAGAGACCCAGTACTTC.

V gene TRBV28 combines with J gene TRBJ1-1; the D is unclear. This CDR3 is built from 17 residues. V lost 2 bases to trimming and J lost 0 bases, with 16 bases between them. CDR1 is MDHEN, CDR2 SYDVKM, per germline. The CDR3 DNA follows: TGTGCCAGCAGTTTAGTCGGGCGGGTATACATGAACACTGAAGCTTTCTTT. Translated, it gives CASSLVGRVYMNTEAFF. Full variable domain (rest looked up from reference TRBV28 and TRBJ1-1): DVKVTQSSRYLVKRTGEKVFLECVQDMDHENMFWYRQDPGLGLRLIYFSYDVKMKEKGDIPEGYSVSREKKERFSLILESASTNQTSMYLCASSLVGRVYMNTEAFFGQGTRLTVV.

The chain joins TRBV30 to TRBJ2-3; 9 bases align to TRBD2. Germline assignment: CDR1 GTSNPN and CDR2 SVGIG (reference sequence). CDR3 length: 14 amino acids. With 8 bases clipped from V and 5 bases from J, the junction kept 11 bases outside the gene matches. The CDR3 region has the DNA TGTGCCCACAATCTAGCGGGGTTAATAGATACGCAGTATTTT. It codes for CAHNLAGLIDTQYF.

The count of this clone is one. The chain employs TRBV27 and TRBJ1-1; D call uncertain. CDR1 MNHEY and CDR2 SMNVEV come from the germline V gene (reference sequence). This CDR3 contains 12 residues. The V end was cut by 7 bases, the J end by 4 bases, with 10 bases between. In DNA form, the CDR3 reads TGTGCCAGCAAGGAAAGAGGCACTGAAGCTTTCTTT. It is translated as CASKERGTEAFF.

V and J are TRBV7-9 and TRBJ2-7, with TRBD1 as a possible D gene (5 bases). Germline V gene data show CDR1 as SEHNR and CDR2 as FQNEAQ (reference sequence). Trimming pared 5 bases from V and 4 bases from J, leaving 21 bases between. The CDR3 totals 16 residues. The chain's CDR3 is CASSPRQSSKAYEQYF. The CDR3, as DNA: TGTGCCAGCAGCCCCAGACAGTCCTCAAAGGCTTACGAGCAGTACTTC. Full variable domain (outside the CDR3, taken from reference TRBV7-9 and TRBJ2-7): DTGVSQNPRHKITKRGQNVTFRCDPISEHNRLYWYRQTLGQGPEFLTYFQNEAQLEKSRLLSDRFSAERPKGSFSTLEIQRTEQGDSAMYLCASSPRQSSKAYEQYFGPGTRLTVT.

This clone has just one count. The gene calls are TRBV9 and TRBJ2-3, with 9 positions matching TRBD1. Germline V gene lookup returns CDR1 SGDLS and CDR2 YYNGEE. CDR3 length equals 17 residues. V trimming: 0 bases; J trimming: 6 bases; junction bases outside the gene matches: 11. The CDR3 sequence is CASSVGGTGFYSDTQYF. CDR3 DNA sequence: TGTGCCAGCAGCGTAGGAGGGACAGGGTTCTATTCTGATACGCAGTATTTT.

The chain is built from TRBV28 and TRBJ1-5; TRBD1 might be the D (6 bases). V was shortened by 3 bases and J by 0 bases, with 18 bases between the two germline ends. This CDR3 is 18 amino acids long. The germline CDR1 and CDR2 sequences are MDHEN and SYDVKM. CDR3 region: CASSFGGAPVYSNQPQHF. CDR3 DNA: TGTGCCAGCAGTTTCGGGGGGGCCCCCGTCTATAGCAATCAGCCCCAGCATTTT.

This chain connects TRBV19 to TRBJ2-1; 7 bases align to TRBD1. The CDR3 sequence is 16 residues long. V shed 5 bases, J shed 3 bases, and the junction held 10 bases outside the gene matches. Looked up from germline, CDR1 is LNHDA and CDR2 is SQIVND (reference sequence). Here the CDR3 reads CASSSTGISYYNEQFF. The CDR3 region has the DNA TGTGCCAGTAGTTCGACAGGGATCTCTTACTACAATGAGCAGTTCTTC.

This rearrangement joins TRBV9 to TRBJ2-1; 15 nucleotides agree with TRBD2. The CDR3 runs 17 residues. Germline V gives CDR1 SGDLS, CDR2 YYNGEE. V was clipped by 3 bases and J by 9 bases; unmatched bases: 10. CDR3 sequence (DNA): TGTGCCAGCAGCGCCGGACTAGCGGGAGGGCTATACGGTGAGCAGTTCTTC. This gives the protein CASSAGLAGGLYGEQFF.

This clone was seen a single time. The chain carries TRBV29-1 and TRBJ2-7; TRBD1 is a possible D gene (6 bases). The CDR3 is made up of 15 amino acids. The ends were cut back, 1 base at V and 3 bases at J, with 16 bases in the middle. The V gene's germline CDR1 is SQVTM and CDR2 ANQGSEA. In nucleotides, the CDR3 is TGCAGCGTTGAAGTGTGGCAGGGGAAGGGCTACGAGCAGTACTTC. It is translated as CSVEVWQGKGYEQYF.

For this clone: Other DNA sequences in this specimen translate into the identical CDR3. This rearrangement joins TRBV27 to TRBJ1-2; no clear D gene. CDR3 size: 12 residues. CDR1 is MNHEY, CDR2 SMNVEV, per germline (reference sequence). V lost 6 bases and J lost 6, with 11 bases in between. The CDR3 DNA reads TGTGCCAGCAGCCCCCTCGGGGATGGCTACACCTTC. Its translation: CASSPLGDGYTF.

This chain connects TRBV11-3 to TRBJ2-1, with 12 bases identical to TRBD2. Germline assignment: CDR1 SGHNT and CDR2 YENEEA. V shed 6 bases, J shed 9 bases, and the junction held 9 bases outside the gene matches. The CDR3 has 15 residues. The CDR3 DNA is TGTGCCAGCAGTCTCCGACTAGCGGGAGTGGGTGAGCAGTTCTTC. It specifies CASSLRLAGVGEQFF. The whole variable domain, filled in from reference TRBV11-3 and TRBJ2-1, reads EAGVVQSPRYKIIEKKQPVAFWCNPISGHNTLYWYLQNLGQGPELLIRYENEEAVDDSQLPKDRFSAERLKGVDSTLKIQPAELGDSAVYLCASSLRLAGVGEQFFGPGTRLTVL.

V and J are TRBV11-2 and TRBJ1-2; D is unresolved. The CDR3 runs 12 residues. V gave up 9 bases and J gave up 4 bases, with 12 bases separating them. The germline V gene has CDR1 SGHAT and CDR2 FQNNGV. CDR3 DNA: TGTGCCAGTTACGGTGAGGGCTATGGCTACACCTTC. Residues: CASYGEGYGYTF. The whole variable domain, filled in from reference TRBV11-2 and TRBJ1-2, reads EAGVAQSPRYKIIEKRQSVAFWCNPISGHATLYWYQQILGQGPKLLIQFQNNGVVDDSQLPKDRFSAERLKGVDSTLKIQPAKLEDSAVYLCASYGEGYGYTFGSGTRLTVV.

This clone was observed a single time. The chain has TRBV27 and TRBJ2-1; 10 nucleotides align to TRBD2. Per germline, CDR1 MNHEY and CDR2 SMNVEV (reference sequence). J was trimmed by 6 bases and V by 1 base; bases with no gene match: 6. The CDR3 spans 16 residues. The CDR3 DNA sequence: TGTGCCAGCAGTTTATGGTCTAGCGGGAGTATCAATGAGCAGTTCTTC. Translated: CASSLWSSGSINEQFF.

This rearrangement joins TRBV7-2 to TRBJ2-1, with D perhaps matching TRBD1 (6 bases). Trimming took 8 bases from V and 9 from J, leaving 23 bases between them. CDR1 is SGHTA, CDR2 FQGNSA, per germline. The CDR3 length is 15 residues. DNA for the CDR3: TGTGCCAGCGGCCCTAGGGGGACCCCCGTCACTGAGCAGTTCTTC. Protein: CASGPRGTPVTEQFF.

This clone came up once. This chain joins TRBV19 and TRBJ2-7; 9 bases match TRBD1. This CDR3 region has 15 residues. The V gene's germline CDR1 is LNHDA and CDR2 SQIVND (reference sequence). The ends lost 1 base at V and 5 bases at J; junction bases unmatched: 6. The CDR3: CASSIVGTGFDEQYF. The CDR3 DNA reads as TGTGCCAGTAGTATAGTAGGGACAGGGTTCGACGAGCAGTACTTC.

The V call is TRBV27, the J call TRBJ2-5; D may correspond to TRBD1 or TRBD2 (6 bases each). The length of the CDR3 is 16 residues. Trimming took 7 bases from V and 4 from J, leaving 22 bases between them. CDR1 and CDR2 (germline): MNHEY, SMNVEV (reference sequence). CDR3 nucleotides: TGTGCCAGCACAAAAACTGTGGGGGGCCGGGGAGAGACCCAGTACTTC. Its protein product is CASTKTVGGRGETQYF.

The chain carries TRBV7-3 and TRBJ2-3; a weak D match, TRBD2 (6 bases). Looked up from germline, CDR1 is SGHTA and CDR2 is FQGTGA. This CDR3 contains 16 residues. Trimming removed 7 bases from V and 0 bases from J, with 17 bases in between. The DNA for the CDR3 is TGTGCCAGCACCCCGACGGGCGGGGCTAGCACAGATACGCAGTATTTT. Translating it yields CASTPTGGASTDTQYF.

The rearrangement joins TRBV27 to TRBJ2-7; possible D gene TRBD1, 5 bases. This CDR3 has 16 amino acids. Germline loops: CDR1 MNHEY, CDR2 SMNVEV (reference sequence). V gave up 5 bases and J gave up 2 bases, with 19 bases separating them. CDR3 protein: CASSRNFRDIPYEQYF. The CDR3 DNA follows: TGTGCCAGCAGTCGTAACTTCAGGGATATACCCTACGAGCAGTACTTC.

The rearrangement links TRBV5-4 to TRBJ2-7; D remains ambiguous. This CDR3 spans 13 amino acids. The V gene's germline CDR1 is SGHNT and CDR2 YYREEE (reference sequence). V gave up 5 bases and J gave up 5 bases, with 14 bases separating them. CDR3 in DNA: TGTGCCAGCAGTCCCCAGAATTCCAACGAGCAGTACTTC. It is translated as CASSPQNSNEQYF. Filled out from reference TRBV5-4 and TRBJ2-7, the complete variable domain reads ETGVTQSPTHLIKTRGQQVTLRCSSQSGHNTVSWYQQALGQGPQFIFQYYREEENGRGNFPPRFSGLQFPNYSSELNVNALELDDSALYLCASSPQNSNEQYFGPGTRLTVT.

This chain connects TRBV27 to TRBJ2-7, with a weak D call TRBD2 (5 bases). There are 14 residues in the CDR3. Germline V gene data show CDR1 as MNHEY and CDR2 as SMNVEV (reference sequence). V was shortened by 3 bases and J by 6 bases, with 15 bases between the two germline ends. CDR3 amino acids: CASSLRTDTTEQYF. DNA of the CDR3: TGTGCCAGCAGTTTGAGGACTGATACGACCGAGCAGTACTTC.

The chain is built from TRBV27 and TRBJ2-1, with D perhaps TRBD1 (5 bases). CDR1 is MNHEY and CDR2 is SMNVEV in the germline V gene (reference sequence). With 3 bases removed from V and 5 bases from J, the gap between germline ends came to 11 bases. There are 14 residues in the CDR3. The CDR3 bases are TGTGCCAGCAGTTTCGGCAGGGCCCACAATGAGCAGTTCTTC. Protein: CASSFGRAHNEQFF.

This chain links TRBV28 with TRBJ2-5; possible D gene TRBD1, 6 bases. The CDR3 is made up of 13 amino acids. Between the trimmed V and J ends, which lost 3 bases and 3 bases, there was a span of 8 bases. Per germline, CDR1 MDHEN and CDR2 SYDVKM. Here the CDR3 DNA reads TGTGCCAGCAGTTTTTGGACAGAAGAGACCCAGTACTTC. Encoded protein: CASSFWTEETQYF.

The chain employs TRBV19 and TRBJ1-2; D is possibly TRBD1 (5 bases). Germline CDR1 reads LNHDA; CDR2 reads SQIVND (reference sequence). Trimming stripped 3 bases from V and 4 bases from J, with 9 bases between. The CDR3 totals 13 residues. The CDR3 reads CASSIGTVYGYTF. In DNA, the CDR3 is TGTGCCAGTAGTATTGGGACGGTCTATGGCTACACCTTC.

The V and J genes are TRBV5-1 and TRBJ1-2, with 11 positions matching TRBD1. Trimming at V came to 4 bases and at J to 8 bases, leaving 7 bases not matched to a gene. CDR1 is SGHRS and CDR2 is YFSETQ in the germline V gene. This CDR3 region has 14 residues. The CDR3 region has the DNA TGCGCCAGCAGCCCCGGGACAGGGGGTCCCGGCTACACCTTC. The encoded protein is CASSPGTGGPGYTF.